This TCR beta chain appears in the sequencing data of a study of beta chain features in type 1 diabetes. Study as a whole: When patients were set against healthy donors, age, gender and cell yields were similar.

TCRB transcripts that were expressed got sequenced, as all of the isolated RNA had been reverse transcribed. Method: immunoSEQ multiplex PCR; TCRdb's copy keeps in-frame clones and lacks some. The sample consists of under 950,000 clones, roughly a sixth of them appearing once. Germline CDR1 reads MDHEN; CDR2 reads SYDVKM. This CDR3 region has 17 residues. V lost 3 bases to trimming and J lost 4 bases, with 19 bases between them. This clone was observed a few times. Its antigen is currently unknown. Study-wide results and limits: For TCRB rearrangement, an influence of HLA type remained unresolved here. A closer apparent resemblance between naive, central memory and Treg TCRB repertoires was seen in patients than in healthy donors. Researchers caution that PCR might favor shorter templates, equally among patients and controls.

This chain connects TRBV28 to TRBJ1-5, with D maybe TRBD1 (6 bases). The sample consisted of naive CD4+ T cells from blood. This TCR was recovered from a woman aged 18-35 years in good health. The CDR3 region has the DNA TGTGCCAGCAGTTTGGGGGCTACAGGGCGTCGAAATCAGCCCCAGCATTTT. Protein sequence: CASSLGATGRRNQPQHF. Supplemented by reference TRBV28 and TRBJ1-5, the full variable domain reads DVKVTQSSRYLVKRTGEKVFLECVQDMDHENMFWYRQDPGLGLRLIYFSYDVKMKEKGDIPEGYSVSREKKERFSLILESASTNQTSMYLCASSLGATGRRNQPQHFGDGTRLSIL.